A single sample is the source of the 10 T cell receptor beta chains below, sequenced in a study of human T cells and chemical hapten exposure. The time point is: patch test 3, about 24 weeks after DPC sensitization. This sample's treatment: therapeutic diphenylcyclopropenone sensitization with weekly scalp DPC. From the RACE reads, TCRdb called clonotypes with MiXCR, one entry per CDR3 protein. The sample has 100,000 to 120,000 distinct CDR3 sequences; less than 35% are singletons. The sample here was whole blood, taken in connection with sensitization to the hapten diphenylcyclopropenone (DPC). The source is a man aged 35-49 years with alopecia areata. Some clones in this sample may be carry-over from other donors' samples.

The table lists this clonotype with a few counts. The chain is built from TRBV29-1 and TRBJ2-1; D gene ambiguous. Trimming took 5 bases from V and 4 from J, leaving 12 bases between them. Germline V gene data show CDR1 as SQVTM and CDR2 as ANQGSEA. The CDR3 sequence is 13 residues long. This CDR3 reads CSVFHPNYNEQFF. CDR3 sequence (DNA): TGCAGCGTTTTCCATCCCAATTACAATGAGCAGTTCTTC.

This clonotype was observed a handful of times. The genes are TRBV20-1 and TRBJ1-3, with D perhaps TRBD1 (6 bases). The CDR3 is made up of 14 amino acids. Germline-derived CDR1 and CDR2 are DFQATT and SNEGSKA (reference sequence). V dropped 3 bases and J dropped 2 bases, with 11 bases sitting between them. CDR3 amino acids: CSASPGGAGNTIYF. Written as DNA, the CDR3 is TGCAGTGCTAGCCCCGGGGGCGCTGGAAACACCATATATTTT.

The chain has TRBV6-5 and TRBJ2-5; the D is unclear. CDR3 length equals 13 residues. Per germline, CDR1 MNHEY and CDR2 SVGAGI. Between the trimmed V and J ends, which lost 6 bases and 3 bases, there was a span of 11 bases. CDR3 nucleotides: TGTGCCAGCAGCCTGGGATGGGAAGAGACCCAGTACTTC. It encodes CASSLGWEETQYF.

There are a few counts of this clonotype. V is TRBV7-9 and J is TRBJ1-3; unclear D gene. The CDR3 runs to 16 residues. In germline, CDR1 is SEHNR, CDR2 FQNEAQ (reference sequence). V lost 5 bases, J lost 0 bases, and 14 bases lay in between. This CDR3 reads CASSPWDLTSGNTIYF. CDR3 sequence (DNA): TGTGCCAGCAGCCCCTGGGATCTGACCTCTGGAAACACCATATATTTT.

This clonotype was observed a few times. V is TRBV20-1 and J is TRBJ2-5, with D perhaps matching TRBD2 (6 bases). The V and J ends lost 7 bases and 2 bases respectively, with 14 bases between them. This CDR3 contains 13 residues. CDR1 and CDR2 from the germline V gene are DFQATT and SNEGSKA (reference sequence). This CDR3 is CSVTAAGQETQYF. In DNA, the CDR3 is TGCAGTGTTACAGCCGCGGGGCAAGAGACCCAGTACTTC.

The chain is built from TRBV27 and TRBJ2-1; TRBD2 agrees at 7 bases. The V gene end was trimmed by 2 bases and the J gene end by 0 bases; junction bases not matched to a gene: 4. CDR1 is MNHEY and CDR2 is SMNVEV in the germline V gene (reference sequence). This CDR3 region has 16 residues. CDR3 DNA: TGTGCCAGCAGTTTAGCGGGAGCACGCTCCTACAATGAGCAGTTCTTC. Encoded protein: CASSLAGARSYNEQFF.

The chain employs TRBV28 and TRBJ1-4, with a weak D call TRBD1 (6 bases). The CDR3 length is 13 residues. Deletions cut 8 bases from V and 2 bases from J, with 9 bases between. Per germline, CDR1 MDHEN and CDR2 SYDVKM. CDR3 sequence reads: CASEQGTNEKLFF. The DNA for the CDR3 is TGTGCCAGCGAGCAGGGGACTAATGAAAAACTGTTTTTT.

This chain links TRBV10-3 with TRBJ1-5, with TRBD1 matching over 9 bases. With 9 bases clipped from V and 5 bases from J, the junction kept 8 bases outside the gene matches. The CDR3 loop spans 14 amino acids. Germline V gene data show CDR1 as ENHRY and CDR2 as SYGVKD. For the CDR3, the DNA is TGTGCCATTCGAGGGGACAGGGACGATCAGCCCCAGCATTTT. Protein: CAIRGDRDDQPQHF.

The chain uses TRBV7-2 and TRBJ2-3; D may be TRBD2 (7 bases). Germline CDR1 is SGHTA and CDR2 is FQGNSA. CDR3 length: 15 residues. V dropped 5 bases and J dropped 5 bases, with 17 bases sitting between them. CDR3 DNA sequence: TGTGCCAGCAGCCGCGGGGGCGCCCGTGGAGATACGCAGTATTTT. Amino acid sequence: CASSRGGARGDTQYF.

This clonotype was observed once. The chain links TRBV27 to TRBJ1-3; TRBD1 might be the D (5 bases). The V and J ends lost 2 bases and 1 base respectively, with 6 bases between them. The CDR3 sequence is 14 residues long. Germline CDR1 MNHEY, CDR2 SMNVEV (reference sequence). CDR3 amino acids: CASSLGASGNTIYF. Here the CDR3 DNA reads TGTGCCAGCAGTTTAGGGGCGTCTGGAAACACCATATATTTT.